The present TCR beta chain was sequenced within a study of cytomegalovirus exposure and HLA in healthy donors. Study results and caveats: The classifier was said to identify cytomegalovirus status with high specificity and sensitivity. Whilst most TCR sequences proved rare, a subset of public TCRs occurred across many donors.

The donors were members of the validation cohort comprising approximately 110 subjects, separate from the roughly 700-subject first cohort. Sequencing used immunoSEQ multiplex PCR; TCRdb keeps in-frame clones, though not all of them. The sample has some 140,000 clones, 84% seen once. This CDR3 is 16 amino acids long. The trim removed 4 bases at V and 2 bases at J, leaving 6 bases unmatched. Germline V lookup: CDR1 SGHNT, CDR2 YYREEE (reference sequence). This clone has ten or more counts. Its antigen is not identified. This sequence was found in a woman under 40 in good health and CMV-seronegative. Material for sequencing was PBMCs. V and J are TRBV5-4 and TRBJ2-2, with 9 bases that match TRBD2. This chain's CDR3 is CASSLSSGGNTGELFF. In nucleotides, the CDR3 is TGTGCCAGCAGCCTTAGTAGCGGGGGTAACACCGGGGAGCTGTTTTTT.